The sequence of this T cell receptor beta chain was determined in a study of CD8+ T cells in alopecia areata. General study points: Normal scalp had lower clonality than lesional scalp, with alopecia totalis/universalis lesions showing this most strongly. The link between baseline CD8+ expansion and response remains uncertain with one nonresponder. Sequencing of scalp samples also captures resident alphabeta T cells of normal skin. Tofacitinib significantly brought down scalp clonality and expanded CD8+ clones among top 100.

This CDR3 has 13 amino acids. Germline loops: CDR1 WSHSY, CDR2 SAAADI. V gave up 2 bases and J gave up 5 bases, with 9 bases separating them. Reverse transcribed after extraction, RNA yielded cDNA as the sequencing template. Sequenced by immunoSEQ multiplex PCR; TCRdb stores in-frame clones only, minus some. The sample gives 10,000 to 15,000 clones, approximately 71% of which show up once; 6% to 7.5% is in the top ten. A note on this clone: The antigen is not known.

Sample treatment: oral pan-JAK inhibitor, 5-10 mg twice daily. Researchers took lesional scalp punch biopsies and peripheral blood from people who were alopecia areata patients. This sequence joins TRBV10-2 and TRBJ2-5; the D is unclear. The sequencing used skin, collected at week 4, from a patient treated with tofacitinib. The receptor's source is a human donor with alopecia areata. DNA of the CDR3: TGCGCCAGCAGTGAGGAGGCCAGGGAGACCCAGTACTTC. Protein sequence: CASSEEARETQYF.